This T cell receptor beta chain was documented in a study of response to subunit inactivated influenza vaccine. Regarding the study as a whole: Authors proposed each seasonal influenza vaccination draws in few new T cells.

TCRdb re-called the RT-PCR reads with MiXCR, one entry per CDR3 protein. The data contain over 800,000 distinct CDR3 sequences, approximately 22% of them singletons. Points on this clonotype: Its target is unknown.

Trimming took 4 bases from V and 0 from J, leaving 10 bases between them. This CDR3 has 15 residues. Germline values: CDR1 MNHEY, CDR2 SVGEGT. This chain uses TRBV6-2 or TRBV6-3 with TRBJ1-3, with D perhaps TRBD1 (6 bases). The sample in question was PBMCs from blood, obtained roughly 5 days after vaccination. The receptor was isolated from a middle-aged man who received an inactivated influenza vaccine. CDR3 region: CASSSGAFSGNTIYF. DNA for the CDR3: TGTGCCAGCAGTTCGGGGGCCTTCTCTGGAAACACCATATATTTT.